The clone carrying this TCR beta chain has a single count. Its specificity is unknown. In the same sample, other DNA sequences code for this CDR3. This sample is part of a study of cytomegalovirus exposure and HLA in healthy donors. Study information: Caucasian-associated ancestry cluster membership applied to less than 85% of 398 genotyped donors. General study results and limits: In vitro, three CMV-associated chains proved specific for CMV antigens. Analyses of presence and absence presupposed an approximately uniform sequencing depth across donors.

The germline V gene has CDR1 SGHRS and CDR2 YFSETQ. This CDR3 comprises 14 residues. V was clipped by 0 bases and J by 5 bases; unmatched bases: 5. The PCR contained 60 Vbeta and 13 Jbeta primers. Here immunoSEQ multiplex PCR was the method, and the copy in TCRdb shows in-frame clones only, minus some. The table includes some 200,000 clones, about 79% detected once. The chain has TRBV5-1 and TRBJ2-7, with 7 positions matching TRBD1. The material sequenced was PBMCs. The TCR was taken from a man aged 18 to 30 in good health and CMV-seronegative. CDR3 sequence (DNA): TGCGCCAGCAGCTTGGGACAGGGCAGCGACGAGCAGTACTTC. Translated, it gives CASSLGQGSDEQYF. Looking up the rest from reference TRBV5-1 and TRBJ2-7 gives the full variable domain: KAGVTQTPRYLIKTRGQQVTLSCSPISGHRSVSWYQQTPGQGLQFLFEYFSETQRNKGNFPGRFSGRQFSNSRSEMNVSTLELGDSALYLCASSLGQGSDEQYFGPGTRLTVT.